The 4 T cell receptor beta chains in this list originate from one sample, sequenced in a study of type 1 regulatory T cells. A single record per CDR3 protein comes from TCRdb applying MiXCR to the reads. Found here are approximately 6,000 distinct CDR3 sequences, 30% to 35% of them singletons; the top ten hold about 25%. Regarding the study as a whole: Compared with non-Tr1 cells, Tr1 cells showed a narrower TCR repertoire.

These receptors' targets are unknown. The specimen was cultured type 1 regulatory T (Tr1) cells, either the whole culture or a sorted fraction (not recorded which). The receptors derive from a human donor in good health.

This clonotype is categorized as medium-sized (0.01 to 0.1%). This chain connects TRBV5-1 to TRBJ2-2; D remains unclear. Germline V gene lookup returns CDR1 SGHRS and CDR2 YFSETQ. The CDR3 runs to 12 residues. Trimming stripped 4 bases from V and 4 bases from J, with 5 bases between. This chain's CDR3 is CASSAFTGELFF. CDR3 DNA: TGCGCCAGCAGCGCCTTCACCGGGGAGCTGTTTTTT.

The gene calls are TRBV4-2 and TRBJ2-3; no reliable D call. CDR1 and CDR2 (germline): LGHNA, YNFKEQ. V was trimmed by 4 bases and J by 5 bases, leaving 10 bases between them. The CDR3 has 13 residues. The CDR3 nucleotides read TGTGCCAGCAGCCTAATCGACCGAGATACGCAGTATTTT. This encodes CASSLIDRDTQYF.

A few counts support this clonotype. This chain links TRBV12-3 or TRBV12-4 with TRBJ1-6; D gene uncertain. The CDR3 covers 18 residues. V was shortened by 5 bases and J by 0 bases, with 17 bases between the two germline ends. The CDR3 region has the DNA TGTGCCAGCAGTGGACGAGCGGCCGATAGCTCCTATAATTCACCCCTCCACTTT. Protein sequence: CASSGRAADSSYNSPLHF.

This clonotype was seen a few times. The CDR3 DNA follows: TGTGCCAGCAGTGATTGGAGTCCCGATCAGCCCCAGCATTTT. Its protein product is CASSDWSPDQPQHF. The chain joins TRBV6-1 to TRBJ1-5, with no clear D. Trimming stripped 3 bases from V and 5 bases from J, with 11 bases between. CDR1 and CDR2 (germline): MNHNS, SASEGT. The CDR3 runs to 14 residues.